The clone carrying this TCR beta chain appeared a few times. Its antigen is still unknown. The data belong to a study of T cell repertoires in cytomegalovirus infection. About the study: Selection of CMV epitopes for the study included recently identified HLA-C-restricted and well-studied HLA-B-restricted ones.

TCRdb re-analysed the reads in MiXCR, keeping a single row per CDR3 protein. The sample contains approximately 1,000,000 distinct CDR3 sequences, approximately 32% of which appear only once. Study observations and caveats: The study found HLA-C-restricted CMV-specific TCR beta clonotypes dominating the ex vivo response.

V shed 6 bases and J 0 bases; nucleotides not matched to a gene: 5. This CDR3 is 15 amino acids long. Germline V gives CDR1 MNHEY, CDR2 SMNVEV (reference sequence). The chain carries TRBV27 and TRBJ2-1; 7 bases line up with TRBD2. The material was cultured CD8+ T cells from PBMCs, obtained from culture after CMV antigen stimulation. The TCR originated in a human donor in good health (CMV status not recorded). Some clones in this sample may be carry-over from other donors' samples. CDR3: CASSQRGTSYNEQFF. The CDR3 nucleotides read TGTGCCAGCAGCCAGCGGGGAACCTCCTACAATGAGCAGTTCTTC.